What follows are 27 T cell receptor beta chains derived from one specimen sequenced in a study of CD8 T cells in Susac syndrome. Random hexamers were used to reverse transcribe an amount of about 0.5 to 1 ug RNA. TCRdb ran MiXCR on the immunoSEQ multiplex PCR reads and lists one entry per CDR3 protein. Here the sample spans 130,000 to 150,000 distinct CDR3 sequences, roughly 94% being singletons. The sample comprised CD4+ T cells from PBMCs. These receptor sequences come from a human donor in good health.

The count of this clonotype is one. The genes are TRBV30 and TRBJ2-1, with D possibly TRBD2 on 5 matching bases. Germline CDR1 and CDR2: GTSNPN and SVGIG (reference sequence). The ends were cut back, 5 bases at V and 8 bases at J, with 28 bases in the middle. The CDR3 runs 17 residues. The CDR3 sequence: CAWGGGLTTLVSDEQFF. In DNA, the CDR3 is TGTGCCTGGGGAGGTGGGCTGACTACGCTAGTCAGCGATGAGCAGTTCTTC.

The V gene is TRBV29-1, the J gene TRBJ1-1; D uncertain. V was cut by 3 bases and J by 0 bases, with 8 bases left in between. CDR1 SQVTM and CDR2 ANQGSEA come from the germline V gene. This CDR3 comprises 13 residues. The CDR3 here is CSVEGRMNTEAFF. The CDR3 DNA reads TGCAGCGTTGAGGGCAGAATGAACACTGAAGCTTTCTTT.

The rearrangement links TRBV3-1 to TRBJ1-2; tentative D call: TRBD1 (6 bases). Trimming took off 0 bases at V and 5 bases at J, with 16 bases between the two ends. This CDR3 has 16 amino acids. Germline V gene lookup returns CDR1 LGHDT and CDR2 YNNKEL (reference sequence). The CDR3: CASSQEPYRDVYGYTF. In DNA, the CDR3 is TGTGCCAGCAGCCAAGAACCTTACAGGGATGTGTATGGCTACACCTTC.

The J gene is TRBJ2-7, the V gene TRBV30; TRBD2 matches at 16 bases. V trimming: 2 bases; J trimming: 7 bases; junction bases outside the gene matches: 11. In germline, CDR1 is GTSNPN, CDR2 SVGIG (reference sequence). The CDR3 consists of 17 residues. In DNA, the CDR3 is TGTGCCTGGAGTTCCCCGGGACTAGCGGGAGGGCCTGGAGAGCAGTACTTC. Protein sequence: CAWSSPGLAGGPGEQYF.

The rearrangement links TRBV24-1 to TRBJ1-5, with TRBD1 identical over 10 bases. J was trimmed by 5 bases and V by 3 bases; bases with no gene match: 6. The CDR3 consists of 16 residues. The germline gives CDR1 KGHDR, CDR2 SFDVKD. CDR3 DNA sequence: TGTGCCACCAGTGATCCCGGGACAGGGGAAGATCAGCCCCAGCATTTT. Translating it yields CATSDPGTGEDQPQHF.

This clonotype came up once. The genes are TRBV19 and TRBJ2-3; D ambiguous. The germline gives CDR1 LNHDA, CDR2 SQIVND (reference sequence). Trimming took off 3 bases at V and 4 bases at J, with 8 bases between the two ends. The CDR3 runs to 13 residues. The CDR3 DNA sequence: TGTGCCAGTAGTATCCTAGTGGCAGATACGCAGTATTTT. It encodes CASSILVADTQYF.

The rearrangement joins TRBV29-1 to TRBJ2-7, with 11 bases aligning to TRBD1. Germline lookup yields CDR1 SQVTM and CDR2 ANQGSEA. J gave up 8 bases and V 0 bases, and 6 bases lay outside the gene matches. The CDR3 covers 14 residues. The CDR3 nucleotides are TGCAGCGTTGAAGAAGGGACAGGGGGTAAAAAGCAGTACTTC. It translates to CSVEEGTGGKKQYF.

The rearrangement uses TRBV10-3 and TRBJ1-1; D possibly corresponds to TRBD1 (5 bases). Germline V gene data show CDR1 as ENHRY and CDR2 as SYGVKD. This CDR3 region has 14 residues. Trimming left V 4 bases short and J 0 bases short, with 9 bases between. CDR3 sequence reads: CAISVTGLNTEAFF. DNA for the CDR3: TGTGCCATCAGTGTTACAGGATTGAACACTGAAGCTTTCTTT.

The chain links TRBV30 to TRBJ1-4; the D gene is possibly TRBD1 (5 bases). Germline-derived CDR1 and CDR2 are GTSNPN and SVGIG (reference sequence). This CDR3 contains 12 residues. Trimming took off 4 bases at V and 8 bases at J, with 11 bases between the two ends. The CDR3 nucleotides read TGTGCCTGGAAACGAGAGGGGGAAAAACTGTTTTTT. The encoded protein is CAWKREGEKLFF.

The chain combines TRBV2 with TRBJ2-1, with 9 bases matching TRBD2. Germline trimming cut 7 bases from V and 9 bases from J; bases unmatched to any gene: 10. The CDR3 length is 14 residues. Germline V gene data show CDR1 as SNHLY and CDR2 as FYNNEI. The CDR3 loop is CASNEREVWGEQFF. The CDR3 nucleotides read TGTGCCAGCAACGAGCGGGAGGTATGGGGTGAGCAGTTCTTC.

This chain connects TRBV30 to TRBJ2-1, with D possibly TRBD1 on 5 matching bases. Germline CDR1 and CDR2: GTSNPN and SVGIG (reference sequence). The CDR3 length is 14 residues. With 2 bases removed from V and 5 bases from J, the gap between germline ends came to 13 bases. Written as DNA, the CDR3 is TGTGCCTGGAGTATTGGCAGGGCGAACAATGAGCAGTTCTTC. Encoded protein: CAWSIGRANNEQFF.

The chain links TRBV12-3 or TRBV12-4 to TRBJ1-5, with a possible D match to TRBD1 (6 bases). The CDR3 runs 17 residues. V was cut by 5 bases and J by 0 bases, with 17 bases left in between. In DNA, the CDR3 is TGTGCCAGCAGTCCCCGCAGGGGAGGGTTTAGCAATCAGCCCCAGCATTTT. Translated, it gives CASSPRRGGFSNQPQHF.

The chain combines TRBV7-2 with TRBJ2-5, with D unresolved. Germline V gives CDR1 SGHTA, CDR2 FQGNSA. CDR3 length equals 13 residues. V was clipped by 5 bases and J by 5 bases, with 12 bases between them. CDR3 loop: CASSPLGLETQYF. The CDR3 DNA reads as TGTGCCAGCAGCCCTCTGGGCCTCGAGACCCAGTACTTC.

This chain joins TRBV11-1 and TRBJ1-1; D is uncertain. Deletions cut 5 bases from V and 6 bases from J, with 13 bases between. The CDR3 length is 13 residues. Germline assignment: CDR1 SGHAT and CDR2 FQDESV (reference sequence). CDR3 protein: CASSAHAESEAFF. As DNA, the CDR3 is TGTGCCAGCAGCGCACACGCAGAGTCTGAAGCTTTCTTT.

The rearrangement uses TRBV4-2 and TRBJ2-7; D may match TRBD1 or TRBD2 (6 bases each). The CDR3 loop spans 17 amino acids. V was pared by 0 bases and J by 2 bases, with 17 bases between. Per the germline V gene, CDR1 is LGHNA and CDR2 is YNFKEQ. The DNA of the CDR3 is TGTGCCAGCAGCCAAGACCGGGGGCAGGCATCCACCTACGAGCAGTACTTC. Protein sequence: CASSQDRGQASTYEQYF.

CDR3 sequence (DNA): TGTGCCAGCTCACCTGACCCGGGGCCCCAAGAGACCCAGTACTTC. Residues: CASSPDPGPQETQYF. The chain has TRBV18 and TRBJ2-5, with D perhaps given as TRBD1 or TRBD2 (5 bases each). Trimming pared 3 bases from V and 1 base from J, leaving 12 bases between. The CDR3 extends over 15 amino acids. Germline V gene sequence: CDR1 KGHSH, CDR2 LQKENI.

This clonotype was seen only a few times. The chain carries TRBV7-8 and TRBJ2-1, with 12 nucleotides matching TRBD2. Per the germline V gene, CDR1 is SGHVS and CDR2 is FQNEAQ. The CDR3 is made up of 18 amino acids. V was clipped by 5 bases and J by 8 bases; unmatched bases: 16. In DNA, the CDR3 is TGTGCCAGCAGCCTTCCCCTGAGACTAGCGGGGGTGACACATGAGCAGTTCTTC. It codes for CASSLPLRLAGVTHEQFF.

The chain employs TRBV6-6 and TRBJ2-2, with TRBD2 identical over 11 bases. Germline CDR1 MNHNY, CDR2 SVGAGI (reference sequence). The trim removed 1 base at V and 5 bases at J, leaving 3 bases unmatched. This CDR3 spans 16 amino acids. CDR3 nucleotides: TGTGCCAGCAGTTACTTAGCGGGAGGGAGGACCGGGGAGCTGTTTTTT. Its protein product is CASSYLAGGRTGELFF.

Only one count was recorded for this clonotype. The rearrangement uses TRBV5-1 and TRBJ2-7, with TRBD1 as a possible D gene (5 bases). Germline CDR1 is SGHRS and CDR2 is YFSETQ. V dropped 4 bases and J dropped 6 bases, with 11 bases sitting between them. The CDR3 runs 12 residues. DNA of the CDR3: TGCGCCAGCAGCCAGGGATATGGCGAGCAGTACTTC. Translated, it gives CASSQGYGEQYF.

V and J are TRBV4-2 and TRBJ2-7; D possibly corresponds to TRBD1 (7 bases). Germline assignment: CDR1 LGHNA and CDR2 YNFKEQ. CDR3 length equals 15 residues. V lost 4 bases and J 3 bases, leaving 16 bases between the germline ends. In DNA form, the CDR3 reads TGTGCCAGCAGCCCCAATGACAGGGACTTCTACGAGCAGTACTTC. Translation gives CASSPNDRDFYEQYF.

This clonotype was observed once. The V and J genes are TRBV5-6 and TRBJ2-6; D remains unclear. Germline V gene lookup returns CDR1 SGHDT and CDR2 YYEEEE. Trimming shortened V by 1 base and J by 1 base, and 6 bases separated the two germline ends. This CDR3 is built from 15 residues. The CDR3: CASSLMRSGANVLTF. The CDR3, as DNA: TGTGCCAGCAGCTTGATGCGGTCTGGGGCCAACGTCCTGACTTTC.

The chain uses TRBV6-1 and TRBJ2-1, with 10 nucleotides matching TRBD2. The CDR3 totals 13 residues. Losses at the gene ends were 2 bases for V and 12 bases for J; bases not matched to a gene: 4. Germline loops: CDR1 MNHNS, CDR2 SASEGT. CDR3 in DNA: TGTGCCAGCAGTGAACAAGCGGGGGGGACGCAGTTCTTC. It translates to CASSEQAGGTQFF.

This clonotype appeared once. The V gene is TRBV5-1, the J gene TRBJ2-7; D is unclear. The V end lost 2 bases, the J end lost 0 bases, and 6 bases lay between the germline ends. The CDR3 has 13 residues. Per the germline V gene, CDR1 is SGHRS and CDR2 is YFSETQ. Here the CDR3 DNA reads TGCGCCAGCAGCTTCAGTCACTCCTACGAGCAGTACTTC. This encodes CASSFSHSYEQYF.

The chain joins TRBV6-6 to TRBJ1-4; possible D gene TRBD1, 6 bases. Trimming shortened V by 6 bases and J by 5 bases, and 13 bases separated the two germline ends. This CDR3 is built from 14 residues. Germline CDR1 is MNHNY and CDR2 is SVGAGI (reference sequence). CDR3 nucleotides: TGTGCCAGCAGCCAGACAGGCGCAAATGAAAAACTGTTTTTT. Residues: CASSQTGANEKLFF.

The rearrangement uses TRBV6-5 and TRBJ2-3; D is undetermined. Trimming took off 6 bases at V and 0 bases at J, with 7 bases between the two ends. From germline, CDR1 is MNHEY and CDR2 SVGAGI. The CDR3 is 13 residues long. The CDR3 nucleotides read TGTGCCAGCAGAAGAGGTAGCACAGATACGCAGTATTTT. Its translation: CASRRGSTDTQYF.

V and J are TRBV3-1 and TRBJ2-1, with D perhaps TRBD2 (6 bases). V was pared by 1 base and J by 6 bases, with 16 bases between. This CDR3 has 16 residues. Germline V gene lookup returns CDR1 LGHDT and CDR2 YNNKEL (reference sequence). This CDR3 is CASSQGYRTTRNEQFF. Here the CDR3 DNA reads TGTGCCAGCAGCCAAGGGTATAGGACTACGCGCAATGAGCAGTTCTTC.

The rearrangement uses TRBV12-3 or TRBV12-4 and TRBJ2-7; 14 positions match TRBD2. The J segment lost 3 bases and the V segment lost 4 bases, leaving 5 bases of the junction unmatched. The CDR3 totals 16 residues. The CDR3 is CASSSGLAGAGYEQYF. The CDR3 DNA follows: TGTGCCAGCAGTTCGGGACTAGCGGGAGCAGGCTACGAGCAGTACTTC.